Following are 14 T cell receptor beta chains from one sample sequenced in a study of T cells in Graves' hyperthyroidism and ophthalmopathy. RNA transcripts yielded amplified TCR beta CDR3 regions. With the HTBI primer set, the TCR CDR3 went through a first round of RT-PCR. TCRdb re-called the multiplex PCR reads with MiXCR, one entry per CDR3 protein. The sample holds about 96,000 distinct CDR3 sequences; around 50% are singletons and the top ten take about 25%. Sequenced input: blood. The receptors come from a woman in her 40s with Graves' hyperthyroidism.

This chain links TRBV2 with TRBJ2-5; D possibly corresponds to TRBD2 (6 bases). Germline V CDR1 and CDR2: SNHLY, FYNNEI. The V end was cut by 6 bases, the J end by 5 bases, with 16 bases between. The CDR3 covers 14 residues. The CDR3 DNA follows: TGTGCCAGCAGAGCCGCGGAGGGCTTGGAGACCCAGTACTTC. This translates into CASRAAEGLETQYF. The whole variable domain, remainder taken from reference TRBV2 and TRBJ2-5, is EPEVTQTPSHQVTQMGQEVILRCVPISNHLYFYWYRQILGQKVEFLVSFYNNEISEKSEIFDDQFSVERPDGSNFTLKIRSTKLEDSAMYFCASRAAEGLETQYFGPGTRLLVL.

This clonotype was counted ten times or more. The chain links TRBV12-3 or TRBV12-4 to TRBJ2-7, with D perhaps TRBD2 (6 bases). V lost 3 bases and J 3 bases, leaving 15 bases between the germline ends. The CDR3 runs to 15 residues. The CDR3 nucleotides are TGTGCCAGCAGTTTGGGGGGTGAAGGCGGCTACGAGCAGTACTTC. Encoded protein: CASSLGGEGGYEQYF.

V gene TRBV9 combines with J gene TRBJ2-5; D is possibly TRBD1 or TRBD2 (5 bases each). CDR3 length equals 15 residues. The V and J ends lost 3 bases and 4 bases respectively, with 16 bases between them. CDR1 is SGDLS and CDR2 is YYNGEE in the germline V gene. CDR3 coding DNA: TGTGCCAGCAGCGCAACCGGGACGTGGTTAGAGACCCAGTACTTC. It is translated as CASSATGTWLETQYF. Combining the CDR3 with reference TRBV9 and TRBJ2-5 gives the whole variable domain DSGVTQTPKHLITATGQRVTLRCSPRSGDLSVYWYQQSLDQGLQFLIQYYNGEERAKGNILERFSAQQFPDLHSELNLSSLELGDSALYFCASSATGTWLETQYFGPGTRLLVL.

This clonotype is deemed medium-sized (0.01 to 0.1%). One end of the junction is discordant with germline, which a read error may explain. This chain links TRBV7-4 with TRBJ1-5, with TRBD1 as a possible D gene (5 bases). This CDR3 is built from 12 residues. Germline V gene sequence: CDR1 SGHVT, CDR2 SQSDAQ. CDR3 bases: TGTGCCAGCAGTTTAGGGGATCAGCCCCAGCATTTT. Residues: CASSLGDQPQHF.

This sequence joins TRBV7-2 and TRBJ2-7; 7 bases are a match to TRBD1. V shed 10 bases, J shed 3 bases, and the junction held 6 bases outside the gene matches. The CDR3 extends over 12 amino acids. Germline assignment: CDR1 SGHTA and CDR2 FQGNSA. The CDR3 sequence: CATTGVHYEQYF. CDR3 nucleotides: TGTGCCACCACAGGGGTGCACTACGAGCAGTACTTC.

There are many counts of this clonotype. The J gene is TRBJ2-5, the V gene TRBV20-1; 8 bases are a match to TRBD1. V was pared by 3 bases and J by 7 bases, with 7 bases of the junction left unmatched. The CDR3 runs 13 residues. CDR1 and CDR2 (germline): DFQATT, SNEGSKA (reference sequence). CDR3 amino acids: CSASGTGGWTQYF. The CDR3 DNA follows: TGCAGTGCTAGCGGGACAGGAGGATGGACCCAGTACTTC.

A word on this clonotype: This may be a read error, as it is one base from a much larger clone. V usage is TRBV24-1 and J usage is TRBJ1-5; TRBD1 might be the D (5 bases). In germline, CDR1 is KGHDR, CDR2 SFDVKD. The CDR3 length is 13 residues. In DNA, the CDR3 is TGTGCCACCACTCCCGGGGCAAATCAGCCCCAGCGTTTT. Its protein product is CATTPGANQPQRF.

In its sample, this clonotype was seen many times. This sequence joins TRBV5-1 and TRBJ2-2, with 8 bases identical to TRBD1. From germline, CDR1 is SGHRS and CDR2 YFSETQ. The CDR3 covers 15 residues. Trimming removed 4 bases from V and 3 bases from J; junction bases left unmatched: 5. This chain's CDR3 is CASSKLTGDTGELFF. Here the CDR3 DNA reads TGCGCCAGCAGCAAGCTGACAGGGGACACCGGGGAGCTGTTTTTT.

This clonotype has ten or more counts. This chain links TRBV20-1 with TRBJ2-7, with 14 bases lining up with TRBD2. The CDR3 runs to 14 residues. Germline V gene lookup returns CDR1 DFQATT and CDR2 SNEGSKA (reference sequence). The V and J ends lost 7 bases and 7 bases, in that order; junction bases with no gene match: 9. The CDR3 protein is CSVRGGLAGEEQYF. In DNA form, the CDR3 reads TGCAGTGTTAGGGGGGGACTAGCGGGAGAGGAGCAGTACTTC.

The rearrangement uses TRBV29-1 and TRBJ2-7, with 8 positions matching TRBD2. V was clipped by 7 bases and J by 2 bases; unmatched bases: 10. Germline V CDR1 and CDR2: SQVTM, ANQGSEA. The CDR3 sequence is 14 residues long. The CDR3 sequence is CSAAGGELTYEQYF. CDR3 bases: TGCAGCGCCGCGGGGGGCGAGCTTACCTACGAGCAGTACTTC.

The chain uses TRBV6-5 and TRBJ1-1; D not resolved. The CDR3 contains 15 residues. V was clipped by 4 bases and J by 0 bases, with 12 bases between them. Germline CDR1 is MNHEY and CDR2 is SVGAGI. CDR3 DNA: TGTGCCAGCAGTTCCCAAAACGGGCTGAACACTGAAGCTTTCTTT. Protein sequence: CASSSQNGLNTEAFF.

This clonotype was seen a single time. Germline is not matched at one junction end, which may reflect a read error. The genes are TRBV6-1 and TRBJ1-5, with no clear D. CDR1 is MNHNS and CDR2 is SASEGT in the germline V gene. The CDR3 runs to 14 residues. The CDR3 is CASGDGYSNQPRRF. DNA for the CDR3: TGTGCCAGCGGTGATGGGTATAGCAATCAGCCCCGGCGTTTT.

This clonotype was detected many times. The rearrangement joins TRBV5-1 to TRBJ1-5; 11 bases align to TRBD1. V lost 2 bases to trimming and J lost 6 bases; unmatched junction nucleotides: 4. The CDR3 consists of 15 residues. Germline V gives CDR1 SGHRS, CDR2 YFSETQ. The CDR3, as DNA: TGCGCCAGCAGCTTAGGGACAGGGGGATTTCAGCCCCAGCATTTT. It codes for CASSLGTGGFQPQHF. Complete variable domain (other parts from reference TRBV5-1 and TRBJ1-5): KAGVTQTPRYLIKTRGQQVTLSCSPISGHRSVSWYQQTPGQGLQFLFEYFSETQRNKGNFPGRFSGRQFSNSRSEMNVSTLELGDSALYLCASSLGTGGFQPQHFGDGTRLSIL.

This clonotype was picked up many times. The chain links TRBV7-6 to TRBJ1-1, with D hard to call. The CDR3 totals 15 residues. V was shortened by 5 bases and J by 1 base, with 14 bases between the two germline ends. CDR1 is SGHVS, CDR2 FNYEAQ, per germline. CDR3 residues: CASSPEDGPNTEAFF. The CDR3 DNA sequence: TGTGCCAGCAGCCCCGAGGACGGACCGAACACTGAAGCTTTCTTT.